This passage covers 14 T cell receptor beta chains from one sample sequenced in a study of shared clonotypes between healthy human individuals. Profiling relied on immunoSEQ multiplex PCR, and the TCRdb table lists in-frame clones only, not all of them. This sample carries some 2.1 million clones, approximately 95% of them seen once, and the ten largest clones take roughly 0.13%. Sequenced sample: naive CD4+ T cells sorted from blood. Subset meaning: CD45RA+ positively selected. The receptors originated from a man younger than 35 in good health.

CDR3 bases: TGTGCCAGCAGCCCCCCCCACGAGCAGTACTTC. This translates into CASSPPHEQYF. The V and J genes are TRBV9 and TRBJ2-7; D remains unclear. Germline CDR1 and CDR2: SGDLS and YYNGEE. Trimming removed 4 bases at V and 5 bases at J, with 7 bases between. This CDR3 is built from 11 residues.

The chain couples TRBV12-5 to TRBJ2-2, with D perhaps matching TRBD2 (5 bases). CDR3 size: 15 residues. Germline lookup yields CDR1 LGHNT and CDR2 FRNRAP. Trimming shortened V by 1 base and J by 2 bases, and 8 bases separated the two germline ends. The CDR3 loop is CASGLGGYNTGELFF. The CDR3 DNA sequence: TGTGCTAGTGGTTTGGGAGGGTATAACACCGGGGAGCTGTTTTTT.

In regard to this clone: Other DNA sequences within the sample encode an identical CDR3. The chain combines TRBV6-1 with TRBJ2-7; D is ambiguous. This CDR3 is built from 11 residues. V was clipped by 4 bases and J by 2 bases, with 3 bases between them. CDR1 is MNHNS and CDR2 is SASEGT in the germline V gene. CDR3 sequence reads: CASSGTYEQYF. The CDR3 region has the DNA TGTGCCAGCAGTGGGACCTACGAGCAGTACTTC.

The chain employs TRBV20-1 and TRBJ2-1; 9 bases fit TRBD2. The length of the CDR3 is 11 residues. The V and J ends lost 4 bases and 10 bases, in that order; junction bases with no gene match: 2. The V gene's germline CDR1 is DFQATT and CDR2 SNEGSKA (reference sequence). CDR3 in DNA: TGCAGTGCTACCCTAGCGGGAGAGCAGTTCTTC. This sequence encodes CSATLAGEQFF.

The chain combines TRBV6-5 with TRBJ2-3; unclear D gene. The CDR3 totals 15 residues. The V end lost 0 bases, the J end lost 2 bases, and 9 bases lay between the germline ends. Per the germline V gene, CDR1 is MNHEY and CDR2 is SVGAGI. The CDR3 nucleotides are TGTGCCAGCAGTTACTCGACCCTTTCCACAGATACGCAGTATTTT. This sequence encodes CASSYSTLSTDTQYF.

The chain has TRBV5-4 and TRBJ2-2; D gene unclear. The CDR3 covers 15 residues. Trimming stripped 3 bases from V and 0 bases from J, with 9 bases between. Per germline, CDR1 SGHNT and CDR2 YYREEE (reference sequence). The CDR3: CASSSQGPNTGELFF. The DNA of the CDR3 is TGTGCCAGCAGCTCCCAAGGCCCGAACACCGGGGAGCTGTTTTTT. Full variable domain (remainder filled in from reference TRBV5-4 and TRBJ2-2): ETGVTQSPTHLIKTRGQQVTLRCSSQSGHNTVSWYQQALGQGPQFIFQYYREEENGRGNFPPRFSGLQFPNYSSELNVNALELDDSALYLCASSSQGPNTGELFFGEGSRLTVL.

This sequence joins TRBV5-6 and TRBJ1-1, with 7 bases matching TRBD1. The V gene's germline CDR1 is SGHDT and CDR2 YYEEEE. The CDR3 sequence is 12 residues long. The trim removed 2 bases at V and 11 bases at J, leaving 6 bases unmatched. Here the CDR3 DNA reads TGTGCCAGCAGCTTCCAGGGGGTGGACGCTTTCTTT. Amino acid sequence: CASSFQGVDAFF.

CDR3 coding DNA: TGCGCCAGCAGTGGGGGGTTCACTGAAGCTTTCTTT. This codes for CASSGGFTEAFF. V usage is TRBV10-2 and J usage is TRBJ1-1; TRBD1 is a possible D gene (5 bases). The CDR3 sequence is 12 residues long. CDR1 and CDR2 from the germline V gene are WSHSY and SAAADI. The V gene lost 4 bases and the J gene lost 4 bases, with 7 bases spanning the gap.

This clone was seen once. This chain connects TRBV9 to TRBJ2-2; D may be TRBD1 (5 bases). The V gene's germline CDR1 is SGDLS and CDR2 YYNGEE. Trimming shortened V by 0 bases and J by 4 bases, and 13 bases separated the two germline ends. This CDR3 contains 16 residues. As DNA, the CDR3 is TGTGCCAGCAGCGTAGATCTGGGCAGGGCCACCGGGGAGCTGTTTTTT. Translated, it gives CASSVDLGRATGELFF.

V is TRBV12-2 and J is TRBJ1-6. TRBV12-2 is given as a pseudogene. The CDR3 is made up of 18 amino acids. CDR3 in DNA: TGTGCAAGTCGCTCAGGACGGGTGGCCCCTTCCTATAATTCACCCCTCCACTTT. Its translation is CASRSGRVAPSYNSPLHF.

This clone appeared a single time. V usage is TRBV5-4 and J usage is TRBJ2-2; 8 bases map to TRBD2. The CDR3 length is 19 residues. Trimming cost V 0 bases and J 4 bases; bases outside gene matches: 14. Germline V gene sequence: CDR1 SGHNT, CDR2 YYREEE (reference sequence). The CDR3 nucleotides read TGTGCCAGCAGCTTGGAGCCAGCGGGGGCCCTAAGGAGCACCGGGGAGCTGTTTTTT. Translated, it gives CASSLEPAGALRSTGELFF.

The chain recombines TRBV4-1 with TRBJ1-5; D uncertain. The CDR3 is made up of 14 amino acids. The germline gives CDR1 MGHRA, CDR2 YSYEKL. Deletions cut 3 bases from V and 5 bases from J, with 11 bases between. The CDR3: CASSHSAMDQPQHF. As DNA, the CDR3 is TGCGCCAGCAGCCATAGTGCTATGGATCAGCCCCAGCATTTT.

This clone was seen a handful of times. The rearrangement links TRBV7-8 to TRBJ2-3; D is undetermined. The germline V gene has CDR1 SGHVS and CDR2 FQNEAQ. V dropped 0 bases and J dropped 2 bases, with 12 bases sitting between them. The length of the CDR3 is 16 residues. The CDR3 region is CASSLAFKRPTDTQYF. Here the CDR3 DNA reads TGTGCCAGCAGCTTAGCATTTAAGCGACCCACAGATACGCAGTATTTT.

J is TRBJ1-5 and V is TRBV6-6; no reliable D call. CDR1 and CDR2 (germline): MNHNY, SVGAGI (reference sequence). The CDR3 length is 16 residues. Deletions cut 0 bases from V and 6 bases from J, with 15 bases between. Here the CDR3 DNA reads TGTGCCAGCAGTTACTCCGGACGAGGCGACTCTCAGCCCCAGCATTTT. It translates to CASSYSGRGDSQPQHF.